What follows are 17 T cell receptor beta chains derived from one specimen sequenced in a study of cytomegalovirus exposure and HLA in healthy donors. Primers included in the PCR were 60 Vbeta and 13 Jbeta primers. This table comes from immunoSEQ multiplex PCR, and its TCRdb copy is limited to in-frame clones, with some not included. The table has 100,000 to 150,000 clones, approximately 75% seen once. Sequencing used PBMCs. Receptor source: a woman in her forties or fifties in good health and CMV-seronegative.

This sequence joins TRBV9 and TRBJ1-5; no clear D. Germline V gene sequence: CDR1 SGDLS, CDR2 YYNGEE. Between the trimmed V and J ends, which lost 2 bases and 7 bases, there was a span of 16 bases. The CDR3 is 15 amino acids. The CDR3 nucleotides read TGTGCCAGCAGCGTTCGGGGATATGTAGGACAGCCCCAGCATTTT. Its translation is CASSVRGYVGQPQHF.

This sequence joins TRBV5-4 and TRBJ2-1, with 9 bases aligning to TRBD2. The CDR3 runs 15 residues. J lost 7 bases, V lost 3 bases, and 8 bases had no gene match. Germline lookup yields CDR1 SGHNT and CDR2 YYREEE (reference sequence). The CDR3 coding sequence is TGTGCCAGCAGCTGGCCGGGGCGGGAGGGGAATGAGCAGTTCTTC. Its translation: CASSWPGREGNEQFF.

CDR3 sequence reads: CASSLYPSGRADEQFF. CDR3 coding DNA: TGTGCCAGCAGCCTCTATCCTAGCGGGAGGGCCGATGAGCAGTTCTTC. V usage is TRBV7-2 and J usage is TRBJ2-1, with TRBD2 matching over 12 bases. The CDR3 is made up of 16 amino acids. With 5 bases clipped from V and 8 bases from J, the junction kept 10 bases outside the gene matches. Germline CDR1 is SGHTA and CDR2 is FQGNSA.

This clone was seen a few times. The V gene is TRBV19, the J gene TRBJ2-2; 7 bases line up with TRBD1. The ends lost 9 bases at V and 6 bases at J; junction bases unmatched: 16. CDR3 length: 16 residues. Germline-derived CDR1 and CDR2 are LNHDA and SQIVND (reference sequence). The chain's CDR3 is CASRLFGGQSAGELFF. The CDR3 coding sequence is TGTGCCAGCCGACTGTTTGGGGGACAGTCGGCCGGGGAGCTGTTTTTT. The variable domain in full, with the rest retrieved from reference TRBV19 and TRBJ2-2, is DGGITQSPKYLFRKEGQNVTLSCEQNLNHDAMYWYRQDPGQGLRLIYYSQIVNDFQKGDIAEGYSVSREKKESFPLTVTSAQKNPTAFYLCASRLFGGQSAGELFFGEGSRLTVL.

This clone has only one observation. The gene calls are TRBV28 and TRBJ2-3; D is uncertain. Germline lookup yields CDR1 MDHEN and CDR2 SYDVKM. The CDR3 consists of 14 residues. Deletions cut 7 bases from V and 2 bases from J, with 13 bases between. This CDR3 is CASILNPDTDTQYF. CDR3 nucleotides: TGTGCCAGCATACTGAACCCCGACACAGATACGCAGTATTTT.

This chain's CDR3 is CASSQEGSPETGELFF. The CDR3 nucleotides read TGTGCCAGCAGCCAGGAAGGTTCTCCGGAGACCGGGGAGCTGTTTTTT. The chain combines TRBV4-2 with TRBJ2-2; D uncertain. CDR1 and CDR2 (germline): LGHNA, YNFKEQ. There are 16 residues in the CDR3. Trimming left V 3 bases short and J 5 bases short, with 16 bases between.

J is TRBJ1-2 and V is TRBV6-5; unclear D gene. This CDR3 contains 13 residues. Per germline, CDR1 MNHEY and CDR2 SVGAGI. The V end lost 7 bases, the J end lost 8 bases, and 17 bases lay between the germline ends. The CDR3 loop reads CASTLLTISGYTF. CDR3 in DNA: TGTGCCAGCACGCTTTTAACAATCTCAGGCTACACCTTC.

The chain combines TRBV11-2 with TRBJ2-7; the D gene is possibly TRBD1 (6 bases). Trimming shortened V by 0 bases and J by 3 bases, and 12 bases separated the two germline ends. The CDR3 has 15 amino acids. CDR1 is SGHAT, CDR2 FQNNGV, per germline. This chain's CDR3 is CASSLDGDKSYEQYF. In DNA form, the CDR3 reads TGTGCCAGCAGCTTAGATGGGGACAAGAGCTACGAGCAGTACTTC.

This clone came up a few times. The chain joins TRBV19 to TRBJ1-1; 7 positions match TRBD1. Unmatched junction bases numbered 12, after V lost 6 bases and J lost 5 bases. The CDR3 length is 15 residues. From germline, CDR1 is LNHDA and CDR2 SQIVND (reference sequence). CDR3 sequence reads: CASRPRTGTFTEAFF. The CDR3 DNA sequence: TGTGCCAGTAGACCTCGGACAGGAACCTTTACTGAAGCTTTCTTT.

J is TRBJ1-5 and V is TRBV6-5, with 8 positions matching TRBD1. Trimming cost V 2 bases and J 4 bases; bases outside gene matches: 4. Germline CDR1 MNHEY, CDR2 SVGAGI. The CDR3 loop spans 15 amino acids. CDR3 protein: CASSYGDRKNQPQHF. The CDR3 DNA reads TGTGCCAGCAGTTACGGGGACAGGAAGAATCAGCCCCAGCATTTT.

The CDR3 loop is CSVDSWASNGELFF. CDR3 sequence (DNA): TGCAGCGTTGACTCCTGGGCAAGCAACGGGGAGCTGTTTTTT. This chain joins TRBV29-1 and TRBJ2-2; D remains ambiguous. Trimming pared 3 bases from V and 7 bases from J, leaving 15 bases between. The CDR3 extends over 14 amino acids. The germline gives CDR1 SQVTM, CDR2 ANQGSEA.

This clone showed up just a few times. The J gene is TRBJ2-2, the V gene TRBV30, with D uncertain. V lost 0 bases, J lost 5 bases, and 16 bases lay in between. The CDR3 totals 16 residues. The germline V gene encodes CDR1 GTSNPN and CDR2 SVGIG (reference sequence). CDR3 amino acids: CAWSVLRLEETGELFF. DNA of the CDR3: TGTGCCTGGAGTGTACTTCGGCTAGAGGAGACCGGGGAGCTGTTTTTT.

The genes are TRBV19 and TRBJ2-1; D is possibly TRBD2 (5 bases). The CDR3 is 15 residues long. From germline, CDR1 is LNHDA and CDR2 SQIVND (reference sequence). Trimming stripped 1 base from V and 6 bases from J, with 13 bases between. CDR3 sequence (DNA): TGTGCCAGTAGTATAGGTCCCGGGAACGTCAATGAGCAGTTCTTC. Residues: CASSIGPGNVNEQFF.

The chain couples TRBV6-4 to TRBJ1-2; D is perhaps TRBD1 (5 bases). The CDR3 is made up of 16 amino acids. CDR1 is MRHNA, CDR2 SNTAGT, per germline. The V and J ends lost 2 bases and 8 bases respectively, with 21 bases between them. The CDR3 is CASSDTPQAALGGYTF. The CDR3 DNA sequence: TGTGCCAGCAGTGACACACCACAGGCCGCTTTGGGGGGCTACACCTTC.

The chain employs TRBV9 and TRBJ2-1; maybe TRBD2 (6 bases). Trimming took 4 bases from V and 12 from J, leaving 14 bases between them. Germline V gene sequence: CDR1 SGDLS, CDR2 YYNGEE. The CDR3 has 12 residues. CDR3 amino acids: CASSPSLSGQFF. The CDR3 DNA is TGTGCCAGCAGCCCCTCCCTTAGCGGGCAGTTCTTC.

The genes are TRBV9 and TRBJ2-7, with D possibly being TRBD2 (5 bases). This CDR3 is 15 amino acids long. Trimming pared 4 bases from V and 2 bases from J, leaving 16 bases between. Per germline, CDR1 SGDLS and CDR2 YYNGEE. This CDR3 reads CASSPRGSDAYEQYF. The CDR3 nucleotides are TGTGCCAGCAGCCCCCGGGGTAGCGATGCCTACGAGCAGTACTTC.

The gene calls are TRBV19 and TRBJ2-1, with unresolved D. V was shortened by 3 bases and J by 3 bases, with 6 bases between the two germline ends. This CDR3 contains 13 residues. CDR1 and CDR2 (germline): LNHDA, SQIVND (reference sequence). Here the CDR3 reads CASSMRLYNEQFF. The CDR3, as DNA: TGTGCCAGTAGTATGAGGCTCTACAATGAGCAGTTCTTC.